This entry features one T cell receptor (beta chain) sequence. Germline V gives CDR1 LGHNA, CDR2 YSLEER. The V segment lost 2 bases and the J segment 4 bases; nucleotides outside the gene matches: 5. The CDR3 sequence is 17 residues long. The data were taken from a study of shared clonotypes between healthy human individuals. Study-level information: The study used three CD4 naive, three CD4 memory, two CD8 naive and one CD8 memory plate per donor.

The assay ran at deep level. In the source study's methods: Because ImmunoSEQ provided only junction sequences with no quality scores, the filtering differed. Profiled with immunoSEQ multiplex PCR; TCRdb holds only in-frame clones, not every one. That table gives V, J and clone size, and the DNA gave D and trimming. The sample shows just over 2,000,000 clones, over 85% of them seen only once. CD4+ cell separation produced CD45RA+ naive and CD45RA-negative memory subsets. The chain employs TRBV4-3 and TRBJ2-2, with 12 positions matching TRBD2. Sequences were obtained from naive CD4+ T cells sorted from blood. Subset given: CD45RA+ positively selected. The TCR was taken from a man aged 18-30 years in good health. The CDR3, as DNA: TGCGCCAGCAGCCAAATTTCTAGCGGGAGGGCCACCGGGGAGCTGTTTTTT. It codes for CASSQISSGRATGELFF.